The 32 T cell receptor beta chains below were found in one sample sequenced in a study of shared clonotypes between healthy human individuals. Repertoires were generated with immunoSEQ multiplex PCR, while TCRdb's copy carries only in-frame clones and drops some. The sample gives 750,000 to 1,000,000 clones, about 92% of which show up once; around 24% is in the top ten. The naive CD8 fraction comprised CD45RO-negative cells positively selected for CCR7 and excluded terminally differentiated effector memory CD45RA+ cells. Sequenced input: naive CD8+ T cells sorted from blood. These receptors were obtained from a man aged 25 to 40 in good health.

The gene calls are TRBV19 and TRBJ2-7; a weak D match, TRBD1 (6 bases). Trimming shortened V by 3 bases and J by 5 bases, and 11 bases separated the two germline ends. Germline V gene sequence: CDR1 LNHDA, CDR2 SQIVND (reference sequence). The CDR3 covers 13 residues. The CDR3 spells CASSIWGLHEQYF. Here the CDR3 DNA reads TGTGCCAGTAGTATTTGGGGGCTCCACGAGCAGTACTTC. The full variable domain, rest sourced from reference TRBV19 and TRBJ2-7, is DGGITQSPKYLFRKEGQNVTLSCEQNLNHDAMYWYRQDPGQGLRLIYYSQIVNDFQKGDIAEGYSVSREKKESFPLTVTSAQKNPTAFYLCASSIWGLHEQYFGPGTRLTVT.

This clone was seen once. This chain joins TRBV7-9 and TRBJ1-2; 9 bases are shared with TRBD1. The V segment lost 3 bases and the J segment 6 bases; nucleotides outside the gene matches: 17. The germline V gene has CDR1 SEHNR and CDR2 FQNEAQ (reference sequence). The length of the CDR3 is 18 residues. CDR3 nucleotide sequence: TGTGCCAGCAGCTTCACTACGATTGTGGAACAGGGGGCGGATGGCTACACCTTC. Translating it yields CASSFTTIVEQGADGYTF. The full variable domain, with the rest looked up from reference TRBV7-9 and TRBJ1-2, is DTGVSQNPRHKITKRGQNVTFRCDPISEHNRLYWYRQTLGQGPEFLTYFQNEAQLEKSRLLSDRFSAERPKGSFSTLEIQRTEQGDSAMYLCASSFTTIVEQGADGYTFGSGTRLTVV.

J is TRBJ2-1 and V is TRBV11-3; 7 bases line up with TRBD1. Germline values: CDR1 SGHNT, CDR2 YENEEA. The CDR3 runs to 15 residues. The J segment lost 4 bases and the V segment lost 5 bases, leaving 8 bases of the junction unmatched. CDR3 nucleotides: TGTGCCAGCAGCAACCGACAGGGACCGTACAATGAGCAGTTCTTC. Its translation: CASSNRQGPYNEQFF. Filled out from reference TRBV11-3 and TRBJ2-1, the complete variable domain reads EAGVVQSPRYKIIEKKQPVAFWCNPISGHNTLYWYLQNLGQGPELLIRYENEEAVDDSQLPKDRFSAERLKGVDSTLKIQPAELGDSAVYLCASSNRQGPYNEQFFGPGTRLTVL.

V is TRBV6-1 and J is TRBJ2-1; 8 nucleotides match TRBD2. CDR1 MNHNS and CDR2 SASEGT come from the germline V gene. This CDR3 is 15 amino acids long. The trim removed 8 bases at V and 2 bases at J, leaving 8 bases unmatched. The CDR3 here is CASETGREAYNEQFF. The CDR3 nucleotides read TGTGCCAGCGAAACCGGGCGGGAGGCCTACAATGAGCAGTTCTTC.

CDR3 sequence reads: CASSVDLAGPTGELFF. The CDR3 nucleotides are TGTGCCAGCAGCGTAGACCTAGCGGGTCCAACCGGGGAGCTGTTTTTT. This chain uses TRBV9 with TRBJ2-2; 8 bases agree with TRBD2. V lost 0 bases and J lost 5; bases outside the gene matches: 6. There are 16 residues in the CDR3. Germline CDR1 and CDR2: SGDLS and YYNGEE.

CDR3 loop: CASSLSGGQHTDTQYF. The CDR3 DNA is TGTGCCAGCAGCTTGTCCGGCGGCCAACACACAGATACGCAGTATTTT. The chain uses TRBV5-6 and TRBJ2-3; no clear D. V lost 1 base and J lost 2, with 14 bases in between. The CDR3 has 16 amino acids. The germline CDR1 and CDR2 sequences are SGHDT and YYEEEE.

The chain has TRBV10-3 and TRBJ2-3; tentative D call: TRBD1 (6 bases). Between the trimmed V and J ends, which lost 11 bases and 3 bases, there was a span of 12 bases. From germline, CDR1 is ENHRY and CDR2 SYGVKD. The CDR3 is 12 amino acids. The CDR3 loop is CAVQGRTDTQYF. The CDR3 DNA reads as TGTGCCGTCCAGGGGCGGACAGATACGCAGTATTTT.

The CDR3 spells CASRLRATDTQYF. In DNA, the CDR3 is TGTGCCAGCCGTTTGCGCGCCACAGATACGCAGTATTTT. The chain uses TRBV6-1 and TRBJ2-3, with D unresolved. Germline V lookup: CDR1 MNHNS, CDR2 SASEGT. V was cut by 8 bases and J by 2 bases, with 11 bases left in between. The CDR3 length is 13 residues.

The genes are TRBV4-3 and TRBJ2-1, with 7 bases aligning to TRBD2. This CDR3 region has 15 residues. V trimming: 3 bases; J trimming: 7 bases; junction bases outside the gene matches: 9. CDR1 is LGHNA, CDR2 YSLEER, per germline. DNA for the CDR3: TGCGCCAGCAGCCAGGACCCAGGGCGGGGGAATGAGCAGTTCTTC. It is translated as CASSQDPGRGNEQFF.

CDR3 in amino acids: CASSRDRVGGAFF. The CDR3 DNA reads as TGTGCCAGCAGCAGGGACAGGGTGGGGGGAGCTTTCTTT. The chain couples TRBV7-2 to TRBJ1-1; 9 nucleotides match TRBD1. The CDR3 covers 13 residues. The germline V gene encodes CDR1 SGHTA and CDR2 FQGNSA. J gave up 10 bases and V 5 bases, and 8 bases lay outside the gene matches.

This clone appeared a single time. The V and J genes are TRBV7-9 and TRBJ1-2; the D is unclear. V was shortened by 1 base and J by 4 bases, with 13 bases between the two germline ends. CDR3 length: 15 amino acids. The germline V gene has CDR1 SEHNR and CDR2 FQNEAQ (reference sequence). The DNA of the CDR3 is TGTGCCAGCAGCTTAGAAGGAGCCGTGAGCTATGGCTACACCTTC. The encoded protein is CASSLEGAVSYGYTF. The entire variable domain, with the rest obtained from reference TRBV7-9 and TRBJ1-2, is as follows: DTGVSQNPRHKITKRGQNVTFRCDPISEHNRLYWYRQTLGQGPEFLTYFQNEAQLEKSRLLSDRFSAERPKGSFSTLEIQRTEQGDSAMYLCASSLEGAVSYGYTFGSGTRLTVV.

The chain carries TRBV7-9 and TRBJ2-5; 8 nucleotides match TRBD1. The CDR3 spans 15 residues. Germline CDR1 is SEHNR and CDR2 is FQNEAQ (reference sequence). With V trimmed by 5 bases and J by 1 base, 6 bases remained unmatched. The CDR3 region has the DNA TGTGCCAGCAGCCCGCGGGACAGGCTCCAAGAGACCCAGTACTTC. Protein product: CASSPRDRLQETQYF.

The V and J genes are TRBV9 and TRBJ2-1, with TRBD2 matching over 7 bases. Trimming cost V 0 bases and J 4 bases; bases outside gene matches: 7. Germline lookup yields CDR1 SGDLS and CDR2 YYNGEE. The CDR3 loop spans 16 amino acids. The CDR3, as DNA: TGTGCCAGCAGCGTAGACGGAACGGGAGGATACAATGAGCAGTTCTTC. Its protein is CASSVDGTGGYNEQFF. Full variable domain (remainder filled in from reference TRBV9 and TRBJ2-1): DSGVTQTPKHLITATGQRVTLRCSPRSGDLSVYWYQQSLDQGLQFLIQYYNGEERAKGNILERFSAQQFPDLHSELNLSSLELGDSALYFCASSVDGTGGYNEQFFGPGTRLTVL.

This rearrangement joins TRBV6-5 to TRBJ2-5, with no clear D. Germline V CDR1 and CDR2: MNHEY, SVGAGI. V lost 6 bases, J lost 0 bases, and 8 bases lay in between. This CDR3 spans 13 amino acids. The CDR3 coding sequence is TGTGCCAGCAGCCAACAAAACCAAGAGACCCAGTACTTC. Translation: CASSQQNQETQYF.

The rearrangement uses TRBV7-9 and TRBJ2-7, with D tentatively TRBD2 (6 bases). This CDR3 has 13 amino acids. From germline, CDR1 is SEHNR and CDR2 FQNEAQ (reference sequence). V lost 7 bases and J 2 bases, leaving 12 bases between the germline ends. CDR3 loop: CASTSGATYEQYF. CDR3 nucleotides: TGTGCCAGCACCTCGGGAGCGACCTACGAGCAGTACTTC.

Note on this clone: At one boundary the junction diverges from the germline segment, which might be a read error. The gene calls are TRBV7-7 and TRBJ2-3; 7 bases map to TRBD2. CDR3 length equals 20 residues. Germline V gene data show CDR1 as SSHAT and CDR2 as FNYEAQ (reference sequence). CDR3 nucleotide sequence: TGTGCTAGCAGCTTACCGGGGGAGGGTGGGGAGCCGCGGGGCGCAGATACGCAGTATTTT. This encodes CASSLPGEGGEPRGADTQYF.

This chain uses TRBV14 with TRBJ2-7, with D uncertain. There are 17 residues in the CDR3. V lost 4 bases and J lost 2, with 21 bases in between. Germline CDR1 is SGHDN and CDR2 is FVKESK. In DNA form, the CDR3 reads TGTGCCAGCAGCCCCTATACTGGATTGGGGATTACCTACGAGCAGTACTTC. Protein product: CASSPYTGLGITYEQYF. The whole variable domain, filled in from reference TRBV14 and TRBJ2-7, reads EAGVTQFPSHSVIEKGQTVTLRCDPISGHDNLYWYRRVMGKEIKFLLHFVKESKQDESGMPNNRFLAERTGGTYSTLKVQPAELEDSGVYFCASSPYTGLGITYEQYFGPGTRLTVT.

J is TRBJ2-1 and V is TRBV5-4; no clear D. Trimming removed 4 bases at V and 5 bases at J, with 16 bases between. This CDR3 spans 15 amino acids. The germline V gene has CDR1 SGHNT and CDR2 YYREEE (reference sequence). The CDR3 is CASSHTAASNNEQFF. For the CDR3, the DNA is TGTGCCAGCAGCCATACAGCTGCCTCTAACAATGAGCAGTTCTTC.

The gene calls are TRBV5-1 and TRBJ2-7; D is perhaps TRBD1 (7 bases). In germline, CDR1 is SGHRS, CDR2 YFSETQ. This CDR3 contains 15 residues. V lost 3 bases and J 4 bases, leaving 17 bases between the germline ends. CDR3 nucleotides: TGCGCCAGCAGCTCGCCGGCGGCAGGGGGGTACGAGCAGTACTTC. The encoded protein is CASSSPAAGGYEQYF.

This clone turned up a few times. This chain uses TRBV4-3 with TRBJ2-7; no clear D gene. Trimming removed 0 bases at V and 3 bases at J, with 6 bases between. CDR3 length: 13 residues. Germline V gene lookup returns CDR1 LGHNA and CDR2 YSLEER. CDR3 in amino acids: CASSQEPRYEQYF. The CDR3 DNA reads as TGCGCCAGCAGCCAAGAACCGCGCTACGAGCAGTACTTC.

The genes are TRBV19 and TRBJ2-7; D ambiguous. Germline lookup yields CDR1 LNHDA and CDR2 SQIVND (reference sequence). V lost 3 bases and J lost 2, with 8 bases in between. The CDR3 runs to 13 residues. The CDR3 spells CASSMGSTYEQYF. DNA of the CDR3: TGTGCCAGTAGTATGGGCAGTACCTACGAGCAGTACTTC. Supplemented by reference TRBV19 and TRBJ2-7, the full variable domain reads DGGITQSPKYLFRKEGQNVTLSCEQNLNHDAMYWYRQDPGQGLRLIYYSQIVNDFQKGDIAEGYSVSREKKESFPLTVTSAQKNPTAFYLCASSMGSTYEQYFGPGTRLTVT.

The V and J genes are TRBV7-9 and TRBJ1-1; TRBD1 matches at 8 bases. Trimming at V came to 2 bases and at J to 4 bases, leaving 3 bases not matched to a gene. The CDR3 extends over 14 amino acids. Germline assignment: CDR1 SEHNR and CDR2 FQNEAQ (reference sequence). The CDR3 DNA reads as TGTGCCAGCAGCTTAAGTACAGGGGGCACTGAAGCTTTCTTT. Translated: CASSLSTGGTEAFF.

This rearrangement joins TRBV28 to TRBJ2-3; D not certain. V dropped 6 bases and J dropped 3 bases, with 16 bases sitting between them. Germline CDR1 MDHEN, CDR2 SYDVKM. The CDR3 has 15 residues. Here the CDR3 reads CASSPADSLTDTQYF. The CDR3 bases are TGTGCCAGCAGCCCCGCCGATTCCCTTACAGATACGCAGTATTTT.

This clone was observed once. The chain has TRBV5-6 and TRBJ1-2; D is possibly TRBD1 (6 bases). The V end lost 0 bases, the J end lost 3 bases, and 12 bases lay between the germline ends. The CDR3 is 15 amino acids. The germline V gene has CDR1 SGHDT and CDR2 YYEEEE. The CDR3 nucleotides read TGTGCCAGCAGCTTGGCAGGGGTTGGTCACTATGGCTACACCTTC. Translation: CASSLAGVGHYGYTF. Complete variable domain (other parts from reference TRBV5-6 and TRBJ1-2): DAGVTQSPTHLIKTRGQQVTLRCSPKSGHDTVSWYQQALGQGPQFIFQYYEEEERQRGNFPDRFSGHQFPNYSSELNVNALLLGDSALYLCASSLAGVGHYGYTFGSGTRLTVV.

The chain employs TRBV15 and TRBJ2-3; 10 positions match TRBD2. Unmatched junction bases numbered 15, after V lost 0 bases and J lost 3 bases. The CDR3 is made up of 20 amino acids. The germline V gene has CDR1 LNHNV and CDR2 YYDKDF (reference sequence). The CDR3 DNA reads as TGTGCCACCAGCAGAGATCCCCTAAATCTAGCGGGAGAACTGACAGATACGCAGTATTTT. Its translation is CATSRDPLNLAGELTDTQYF.

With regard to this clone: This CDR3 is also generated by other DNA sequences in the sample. CDR3 protein: CSVLDSNTGELFF. The CDR3 DNA sequence: TGCAGCGTCTTAGACAGTAACACCGGGGAGCTGTTTTTT. The V gene is TRBV29-1, the J gene TRBJ2-2; D might be TRBD1 (5 bases). The germline V and J ends were trimmed by 6 bases and 2 bases, with 10 bases remaining between them. The CDR3 runs to 13 residues. Germline loops: CDR1 SQVTM, CDR2 ANQGSEA.

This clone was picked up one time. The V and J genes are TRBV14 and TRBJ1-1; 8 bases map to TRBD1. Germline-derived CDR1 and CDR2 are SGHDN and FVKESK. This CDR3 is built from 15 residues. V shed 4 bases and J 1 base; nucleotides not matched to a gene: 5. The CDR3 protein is CASSPRTGPNTEAFF. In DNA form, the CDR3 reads TGTGCCAGCAGCCCTCGGACAGGGCCGAACACTGAAGCTTTCTTT.

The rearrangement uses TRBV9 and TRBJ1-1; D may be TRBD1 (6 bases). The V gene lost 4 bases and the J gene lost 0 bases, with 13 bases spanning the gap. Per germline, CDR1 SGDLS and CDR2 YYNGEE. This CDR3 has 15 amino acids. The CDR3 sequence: CASSRATGLNTEAFF. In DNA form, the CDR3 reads TGTGCCAGCAGCCGAGCAACAGGGCTGAACACTGAAGCTTTCTTT. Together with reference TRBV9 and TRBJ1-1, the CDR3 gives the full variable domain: DSGVTQTPKHLITATGQRVTLRCSPRSGDLSVYWYQQSLDQGLQFLIQYYNGEERAKGNILERFSAQQFPDLHSELNLSSLELGDSALYFCASSRATGLNTEAFFGQGTRLTVV.

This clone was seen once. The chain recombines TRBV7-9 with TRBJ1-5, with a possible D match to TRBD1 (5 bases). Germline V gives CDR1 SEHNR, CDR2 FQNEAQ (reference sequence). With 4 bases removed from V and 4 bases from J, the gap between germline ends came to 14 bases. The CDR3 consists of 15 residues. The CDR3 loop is CASSSYTGLNQPQHF. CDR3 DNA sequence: TGTGCCAGCAGCTCCTATACGGGACTAAATCAGCCCCAGCATTTT.

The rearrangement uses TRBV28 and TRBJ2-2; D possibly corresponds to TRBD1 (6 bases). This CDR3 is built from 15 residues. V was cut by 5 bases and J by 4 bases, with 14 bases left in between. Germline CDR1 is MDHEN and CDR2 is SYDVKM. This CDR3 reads CASSLGGEVTGELFF. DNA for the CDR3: TGTGCCAGCAGTCTTGGGGGCGAGGTCACCGGGGAGCTGTTTTTT.

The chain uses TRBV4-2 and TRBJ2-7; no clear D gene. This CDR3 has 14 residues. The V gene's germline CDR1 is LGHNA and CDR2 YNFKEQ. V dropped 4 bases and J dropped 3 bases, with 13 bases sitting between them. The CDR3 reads CASSLRLGVYEQYF. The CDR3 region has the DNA TGTGCCAGCAGCCTCCGTCTAGGCGTCTACGAGCAGTACTTC.

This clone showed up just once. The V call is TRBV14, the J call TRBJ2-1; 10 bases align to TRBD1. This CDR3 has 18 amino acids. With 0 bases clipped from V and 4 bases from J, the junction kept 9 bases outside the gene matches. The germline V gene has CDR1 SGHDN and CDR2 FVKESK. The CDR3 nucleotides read TGTGCCAGCAGCCAAGATCCTCCTGACAGGGGGCCTTACAATGAGCAGTTCTTC. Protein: CASSQDPPDRGPYNEQFF.